Below, 7 T cell receptor beta chains from the same sample are listed, as sequenced in a study of blood T cell repertoires in COVID-19. Only in-frame clones appear in the TCRdb table, and some are missing; sequencing was by immunoSEQ multiplex PCR. The sample holds some 400,000 clones; around 89% are singletons and the top ten take around 1.1%. The sample was PBMCs or T cells enriched from blood (not recorded which). These receptors all come from a man aged 25-45 years who had recovered from COVID-19.

The CDR3 DNA sequence: TGTGCCAGCAGCTCCAGGGGAGGGACTGAAGCTTTCTTT. Encoded protein: CASSSRGGTEAFF. J is TRBJ1-1 and V is TRBV11-2, with D perhaps TRBD1 (6 bases). The CDR3 covers 13 residues. Germline V gene lookup returns CDR1 SGHAT and CDR2 FQNNGV. Trimming removed 4 bases from V and 5 bases from J, with 11 bases in between.

The chain uses TRBV30 and TRBJ1-2; the match to TRBD1 covers 8 bases. From germline, CDR1 is GTSNPN and CDR2 SVGIG (reference sequence). The CDR3 length is 14 residues. Unmatched junction bases numbered 10, after V lost 2 bases and J lost 8 bases. The CDR3 sequence: CAWSFAQGAGGYTF. CDR3 DNA sequence: TGTGCCTGGAGTTTCGCCCAGGGGGCCGGCGGCTACACCTTC.

V is TRBV10-3 and J is TRBJ2-7, with D perhaps TRBD2 (6 bases). This CDR3 spans 16 amino acids. CDR1 and CDR2 (germline): ENHRY, SYGVKD. Trimming pared 3 bases from V and 0 bases from J, leaving 15 bases between. The CDR3 spells CAISEGRGTYSYEQYF. Written as DNA, the CDR3 is TGTGCCATCAGTGAAGGTCGCGGGACGTACTCCTACGAGCAGTACTTC.

The chain has TRBV3-1 (or the pseudogene TRBV3-2) and TRBJ2-1; the D gene is possibly TRBD2 (5 bases). This CDR3 spans 13 amino acids. V was cut by 0 bases and J by 10 bases, with 10 bases left in between. Looked up from germline, CDR1 is LGHDT and CDR2 is YNNKEL (reference sequence). CDR3 coding DNA: TGTGCCAGCAGCCAAGACGACGGCGGGGAGCAGTTCTTC. Amino acids: CASSQDDGGEQFF.

V gene TRBV9 combines with J gene TRBJ2-5; TRBD2 agrees at 9 bases. Germline CDR1 is SGDLS and CDR2 is YYNGEE. V lost 4 bases to trimming and J lost 3 bases; unmatched junction nucleotides: 10. CDR3 length: 16 residues. CDR3 amino acids: CASSSGLASLKETQYF. In DNA, the CDR3 is TGTGCCAGCAGCTCAGGACTAGCGAGCTTAAAAGAGACCCAGTACTTC.

This clone was picked up one time. The gene calls are TRBV5-1 and TRBJ2-7; 7 bases fit TRBD2. Germline CDR1 reads SGHRS; CDR2 reads YFSETQ. The CDR3 totals 11 residues. V lost 3 bases and J lost 11; bases outside the gene matches: 5. CDR3 in DNA: TGCGCCAGCAGCTACGGGGGGTTTAAGTACTTC. Amino acids: CASSYGGFKYF.

The J gene is TRBJ1-2, the V gene TRBV7-8; 9 bases fit TRBD1. The CDR3 sequence is 17 residues long. Germline CDR1 reads SGHVS; CDR2 reads FQNEAQ. V lost 1 base and J lost 4; bases outside the gene matches: 10. The CDR3 sequence is CASSLEGQGPLVYGYTF. The DNA for the CDR3 is TGTGCCAGCAGCTTAGAGGGACAGGGTCCCTTAGTCTATGGCTACACCTTC.